This entry features one T cell receptor (beta chain) sequence. The antigen is undetermined. The sample comes from a study of graft-versus-host responses after intestinal transplantation. Produced via immunoSEQ multiplex PCR; TCRdb's table is partial and in-frame only. The sample records approximately 75,000 clones, 90% to 95% being singletons. The CDR3 spans 13 residues. V was shortened by 8 bases and J by 0 bases, with 11 bases between the two germline ends. Germline assignment: CDR1 MNHEY and CDR2 SMNVEV (reference sequence). This receptor was identified in a human donor who received an intestinal transplant. Here the sequenced sample was unstimulated CD8+ T cells sorted from spleen or lymph node cells, taken before intestinal transplant. The chain is built from TRBV27 and TRBJ2-7, with D possibly matching TRBD1 (6 bases). The CDR3 is CASGQQFSYEQYF. The DNA for the CDR3 is TGTGCCAGCGGACAGCAGTTCTCCTACGAGCAGTACTTC.